This T cell receptor (beta chain) came from a study of blood T cell repertoires in COVID-19. Profiled with immunoSEQ multiplex PCR; TCRdb holds only in-frame clones, not every one. The top ten clones hold approximately 9.5% of a sample with about 250,000 clones, roughly 91% of them seen once. Germline V lookup: CDR1 PRHDT, CDR2 FYEKMQ (reference sequence). V lost 3 bases and J lost 5, with 14 bases in between. The CDR3 is 16 residues long. This clonotype was obtained from a man between 35 and 55 years old who had recovered from COVID-19. Sample: PBMCs or T cells enriched from blood (not recorded which). The chain links TRBV13 to TRBJ1-6; a weak D match, TRBD1 (5 bases). The CDR3 sequence: CASSFRRQRNNSPLHF. The CDR3 DNA follows: TGTGCCAGCAGCTTCCGAAGACAGAGGAATAATTCACCCCTCCACTTT.